This is a list of T cell receptor beta chains from one sample in a study. Each CDR3 protein gets one entry after TCRdb re-called the 5' RACE reads with MiXCR. The table shows around 10,000 distinct CDR3 sequences, with 27% occurring only once. Sample: Tregs sorted from a lymph node. The receptors derive from a female donor with breast cancer. Both conserved end residues are trimmed from each CDR3. Fields, in order: D gene, V gene, clone size, J gene, CDR3 protein. The D gene is left open where the match is weak. For some rows the clone size is stated as once, few or many, or as a class when expanded; others skip it.

>-|TRBV5-6|medium-sized|TRBJ1-1
ASRPGRSNMNTEAF
>-|TRBV9|-|TRBJ1-3
ASSVGFVSGNTIY
>-|TRBV7-3|many|TRBJ2-7
ASSPAGAPGEQY
>-|TRBV19|-|TRBJ1-1
ATQLGGTEAF
>-|TRBV10-1|many|TRBJ1-1
ASSDQRDFFEAF
>TRBD2|TRBV5-1|many|TRBJ2-7
ASRFGGTSGAYEQY
>-|TRBV7-6|many|TRBJ2-7
ASSQGPLGSYEQY
>TRBD2|TRBV4-1|medium-sized|TRBJ2-7
ASSGGLAMRREQY
>-|TRBV20-1|many|TRBJ2-7
SARRAGLGIYEQY
>TRBD2|TRBV27|many|TRBJ2-7
ASSLFSGSYEQY
>-|TRBV6-6|-|TRBJ1-5
ASSTLDSDYSNQPQH
>-|TRBV20-1|medium-sized|TRBJ2-1
SARDIGYDEQF
>-|TRBV11-1|-|TRBJ2-5
ASSLGKGETQY
>-|TRBV2|medium-sized|TRBJ2-1
ASRKNEQF